This T cell receptor beta chain was recorded in a study of OX40 agonist ivuxolimab in advanced cancers. For the study at large: The drug used for patients, ivuxolimab, was an agonistic anti-OX40 (CD134) antibody. Findings and caveats of the study: CD4+ and CD8+ blood T cells expanded clonally by week 6 at 0.1 to 3.0 mg/kg. Clonal expansion in partial responders at 0.1-3.0 mg/kg ranked among the lowest. The work left the antigen specificity of expanded peripheral T cells undetermined.

In its sample, this clone was seen a few times. The target antigen is unknown. Assay used: immunoSEQ multiplex PCR; TCRdb lists only in-frame clones, some missing. The profile shows approximately 17,000 clones, about 71% of them singletons. The receptor was derived from an adult with an advanced solid tumor such as melanoma, head and neck, liver or kidney cancer. The sequenced sample was CD4+ or CD8+ T cells sorted from blood, obtained in a trial of the OX40 agonist ivuxolimab.

The DNA for the CDR3 is TGTGCCAGCAGTTGGCGACAGAGTAGCACAGATACGCAGTATTTT. Translating it yields CASSWRQSSTDTQYF. The chain uses TRBV28 and TRBJ2-3; perhaps TRBD1 as D (5 bases). Germline V gene sequence: CDR1 MDHEN, CDR2 SYDVKM. The ends were cut back, 4 bases at V and 0 bases at J, with 11 bases in the middle. The CDR3 covers 15 residues.